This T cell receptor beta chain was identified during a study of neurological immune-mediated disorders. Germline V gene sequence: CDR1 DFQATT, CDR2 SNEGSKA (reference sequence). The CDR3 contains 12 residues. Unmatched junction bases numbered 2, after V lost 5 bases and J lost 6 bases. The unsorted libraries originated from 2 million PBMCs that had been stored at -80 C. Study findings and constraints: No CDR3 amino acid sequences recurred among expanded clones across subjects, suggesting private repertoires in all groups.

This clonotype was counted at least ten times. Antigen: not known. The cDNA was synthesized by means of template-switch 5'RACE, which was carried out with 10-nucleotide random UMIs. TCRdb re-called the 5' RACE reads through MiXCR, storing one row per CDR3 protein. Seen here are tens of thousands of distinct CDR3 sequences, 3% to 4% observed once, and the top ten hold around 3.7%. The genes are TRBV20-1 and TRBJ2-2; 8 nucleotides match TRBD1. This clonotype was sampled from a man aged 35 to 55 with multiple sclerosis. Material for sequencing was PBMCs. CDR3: CSALQGAGELFF. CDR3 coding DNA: TGCAGTGCTCTACAGGGGGCCGGGGAGCTGTTTTTT.